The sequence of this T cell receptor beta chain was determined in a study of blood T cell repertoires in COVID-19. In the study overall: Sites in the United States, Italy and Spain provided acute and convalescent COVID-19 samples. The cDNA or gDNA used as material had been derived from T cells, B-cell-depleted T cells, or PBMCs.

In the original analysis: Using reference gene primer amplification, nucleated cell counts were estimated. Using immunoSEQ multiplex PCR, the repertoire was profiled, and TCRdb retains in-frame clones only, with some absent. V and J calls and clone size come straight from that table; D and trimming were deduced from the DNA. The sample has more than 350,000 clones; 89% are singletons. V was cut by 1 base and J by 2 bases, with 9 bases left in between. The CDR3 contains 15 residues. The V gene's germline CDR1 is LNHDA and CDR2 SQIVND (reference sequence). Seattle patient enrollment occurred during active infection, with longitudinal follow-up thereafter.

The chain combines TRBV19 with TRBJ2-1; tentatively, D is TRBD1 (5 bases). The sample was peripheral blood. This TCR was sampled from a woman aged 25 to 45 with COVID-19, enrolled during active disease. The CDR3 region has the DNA TGTGCCAGTAGTATAGTTGACAGAGCCTACAATGAGCAGTTCTTC. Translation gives CASSIVDRAYNEQFF.